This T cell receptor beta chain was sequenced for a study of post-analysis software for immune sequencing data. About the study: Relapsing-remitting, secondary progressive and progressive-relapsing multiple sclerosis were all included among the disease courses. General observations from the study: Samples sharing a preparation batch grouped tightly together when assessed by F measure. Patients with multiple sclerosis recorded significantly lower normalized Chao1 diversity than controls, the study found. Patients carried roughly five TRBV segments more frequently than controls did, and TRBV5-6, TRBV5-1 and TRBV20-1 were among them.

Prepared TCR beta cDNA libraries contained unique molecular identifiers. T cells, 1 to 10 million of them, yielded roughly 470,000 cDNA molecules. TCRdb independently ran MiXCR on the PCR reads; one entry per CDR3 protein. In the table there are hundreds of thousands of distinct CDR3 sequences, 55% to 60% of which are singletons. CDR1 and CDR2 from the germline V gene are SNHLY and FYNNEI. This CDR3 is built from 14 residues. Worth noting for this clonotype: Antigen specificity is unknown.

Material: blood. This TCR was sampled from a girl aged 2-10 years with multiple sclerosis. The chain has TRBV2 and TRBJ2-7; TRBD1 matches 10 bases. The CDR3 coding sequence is TGTACCAACGCCGACAGGGGGCTTGGTGACGAGCAGTACTTC. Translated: CTNADRGLGDEQYF.